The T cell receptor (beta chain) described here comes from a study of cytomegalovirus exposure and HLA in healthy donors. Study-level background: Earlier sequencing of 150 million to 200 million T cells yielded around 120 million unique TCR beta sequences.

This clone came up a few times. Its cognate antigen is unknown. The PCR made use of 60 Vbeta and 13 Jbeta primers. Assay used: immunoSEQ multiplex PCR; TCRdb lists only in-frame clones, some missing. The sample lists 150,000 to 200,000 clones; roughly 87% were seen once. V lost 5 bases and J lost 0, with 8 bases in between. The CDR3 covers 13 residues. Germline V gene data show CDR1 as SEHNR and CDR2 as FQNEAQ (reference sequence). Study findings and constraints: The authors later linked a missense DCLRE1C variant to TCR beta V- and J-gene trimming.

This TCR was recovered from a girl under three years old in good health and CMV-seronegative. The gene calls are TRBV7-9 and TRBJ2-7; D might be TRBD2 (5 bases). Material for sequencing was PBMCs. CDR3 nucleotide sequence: TGTGCCAGCAGCATGAGGGACTCCTACGAGCAGTACTTC. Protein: CASSMRDSYEQYF.